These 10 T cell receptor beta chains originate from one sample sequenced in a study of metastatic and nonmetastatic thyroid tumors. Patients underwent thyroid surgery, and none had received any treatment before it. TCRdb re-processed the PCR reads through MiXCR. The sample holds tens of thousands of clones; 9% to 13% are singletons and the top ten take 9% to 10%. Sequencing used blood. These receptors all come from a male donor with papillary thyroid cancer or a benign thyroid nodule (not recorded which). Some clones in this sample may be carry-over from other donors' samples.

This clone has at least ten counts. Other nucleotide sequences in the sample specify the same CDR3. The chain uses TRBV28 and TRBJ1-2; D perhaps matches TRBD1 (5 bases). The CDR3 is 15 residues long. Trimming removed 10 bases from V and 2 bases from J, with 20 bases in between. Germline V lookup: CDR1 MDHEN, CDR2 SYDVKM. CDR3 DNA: TGTGCCATTCACACCAATGCGGGGGGAAACTATGGCTACACCTTC. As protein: CAIHTNAGGNYGYTF.

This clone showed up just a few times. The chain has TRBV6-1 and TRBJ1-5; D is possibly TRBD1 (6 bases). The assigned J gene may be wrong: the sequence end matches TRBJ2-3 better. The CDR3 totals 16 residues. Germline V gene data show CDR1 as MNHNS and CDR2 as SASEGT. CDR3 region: CASSSAPGHWYQPQYF. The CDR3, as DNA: TGTGCCAGCAGTTCCGCCCCGGGACACTGGTATCAGCCCCAGTATTTT.

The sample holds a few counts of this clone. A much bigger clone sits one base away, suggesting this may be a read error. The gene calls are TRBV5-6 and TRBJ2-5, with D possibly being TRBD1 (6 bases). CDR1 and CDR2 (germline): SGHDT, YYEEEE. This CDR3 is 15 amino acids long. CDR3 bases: TGTGCCAGCATCTTGAAATGGGGGCCCCAAGAGACCCAGTACTTC. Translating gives CASILKWGPQETQYF. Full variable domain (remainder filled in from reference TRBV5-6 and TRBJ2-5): DAGVTQSPTHLIKTRGQQVTLRCSPKSGHDTVSWYQQALGQGPQFIFQYYEEEERQRGNFPDRFSGHQFPNYSSELNVNALLLGDSALYLCASILKWGPQETQYFGPGTRLLVL.

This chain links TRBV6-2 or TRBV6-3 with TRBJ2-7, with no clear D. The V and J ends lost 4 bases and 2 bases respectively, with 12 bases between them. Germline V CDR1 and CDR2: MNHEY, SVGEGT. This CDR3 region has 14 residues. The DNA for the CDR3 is TGTGCCAGCAGTTCCCTTGTAAGCCCCTACGAGCAGTACTTC. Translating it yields CASSSLVSPYEQYF.

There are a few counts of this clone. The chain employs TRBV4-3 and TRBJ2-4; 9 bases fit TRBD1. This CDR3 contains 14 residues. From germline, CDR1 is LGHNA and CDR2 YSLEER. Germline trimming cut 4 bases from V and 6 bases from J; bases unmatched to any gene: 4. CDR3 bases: TGCGCCAGCAGCCTTTGGGACAGGGTAAACATTCAGTACTTC. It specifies CASSLWDRVNIQYF.

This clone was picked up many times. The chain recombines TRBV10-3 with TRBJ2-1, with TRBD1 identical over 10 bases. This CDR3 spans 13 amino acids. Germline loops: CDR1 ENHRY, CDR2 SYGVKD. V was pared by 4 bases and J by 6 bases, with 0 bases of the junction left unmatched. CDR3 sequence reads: CAISGDRGNEQFF. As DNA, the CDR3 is TGTGCCATCAGTGGGGACAGGGGCAATGAGCAGTTCTTC.

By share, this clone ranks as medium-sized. The CDR3 region has the DNA TGTGCCAGCAGTTACAGGGGGCGGAATTCACCCCTCCACTTT. Translation gives CASSYRGRNSPLHF. The V and J genes are TRBV6-5 and TRBJ1-6, with 7 nucleotides matching TRBD1. The CDR3 consists of 14 residues. Germline loops: CDR1 MNHEY, CDR2 SVGAGI. V shed 2 bases and J 7 bases; nucleotides not matched to a gene: 2.

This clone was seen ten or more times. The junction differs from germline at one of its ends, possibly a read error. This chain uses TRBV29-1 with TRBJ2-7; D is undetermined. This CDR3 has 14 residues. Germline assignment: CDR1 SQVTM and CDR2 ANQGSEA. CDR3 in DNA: TGCAGCGTTAATAACTTCACTTTCTCCTACGAGCGGTACTTC. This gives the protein CSVNNFTFSYERYF.

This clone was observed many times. CDR3 region: CASSGLGGGEQYF. CDR3 nucleotides: TGTGCCAGCAGCGGCCTCGGGGGTGGGGAGCAGTACTTC. The rearrangement joins TRBV7-9 to TRBJ2-7, with D possibly matching TRBD2 (6 bases). The CDR3 has 13 amino acids. V shed 5 bases and J shed 7 bases, with 15 bases lying between them. CDR1 is SEHNR, CDR2 FQNEAQ, per germline (reference sequence).

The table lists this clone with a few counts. In DNA form, the CDR3 reads TGTGCCAGCAGTTACCTGCTGTCGGGAGGGCCCTCCTACAATGAGCAGTTCTTC. It codes for CASSYLLSGGPSYNEQFF. The J gene is TRBJ2-1, the V gene TRBV6-5; 8 nucleotides align to TRBD2. The CDR3 sequence is 18 residues long. Trimming removed 2 bases from V and 0 bases from J; junction bases left unmatched: 9. CDR1 and CDR2 (germline): MNHEY, SVGAGI.